The sequence of this T cell receptor beta chain was determined in a study of blood T cell repertoires in COVID-19. Assay used: immunoSEQ multiplex PCR; TCRdb lists only in-frame clones, some missing. The table lists 180,000 or so clones, about 88% of them singletons, with roughly 0.99% in the top ten. What was sequenced was peripheral blood. This TCR derives from a man aged 18 to 29 with acute or convalescent COVID-19.

CDR3 protein: CASGLAQGGQGSGYNEQFF. The CDR3 DNA sequence: TGTGCTAGTGGTTTGGCCCAGGGGGGACAGGGTTCGGGATACAATGAGCAGTTCTTC. V gene TRBV12-5 combines with J gene TRBJ2-1; 9 bases are shared with TRBD1. V lost 1 base and J lost 4; bases outside the gene matches: 14. The CDR3 spans 19 residues. The germline gives CDR1 LGHNT, CDR2 FRNRAP.